What follows is one T cell receptor beta chain and its context. The data belong to a study of cytomegalovirus exposure and HLA in healthy donors. V was shortened by 10 bases and J by 4 bases, with 17 bases between the two germline ends. There are 13 residues in the CDR3. CDR1 is MDHEN, CDR2 SYDVKM, per germline. Amplification used 60 Vbeta primers and 13 Jbeta primers. TCRdb's copy holds only in-frame clones and misses some; the assay was immunoSEQ multiplex PCR. The table shows tens of thousands of clones, with roughly three quarters occurring only once. This sequence was found in a man younger than 40 in good health and CMV-seronegative. The material sequenced was PBMCs. V gene TRBV28 combines with J gene TRBJ2-7; tentative D call: TRBD1 (6 bases). CDR3 in DNA: TGTGCCACCCTACAGGACAGATCATACGAGCAGTACTTC. It encodes CATLQDRSYEQYF.